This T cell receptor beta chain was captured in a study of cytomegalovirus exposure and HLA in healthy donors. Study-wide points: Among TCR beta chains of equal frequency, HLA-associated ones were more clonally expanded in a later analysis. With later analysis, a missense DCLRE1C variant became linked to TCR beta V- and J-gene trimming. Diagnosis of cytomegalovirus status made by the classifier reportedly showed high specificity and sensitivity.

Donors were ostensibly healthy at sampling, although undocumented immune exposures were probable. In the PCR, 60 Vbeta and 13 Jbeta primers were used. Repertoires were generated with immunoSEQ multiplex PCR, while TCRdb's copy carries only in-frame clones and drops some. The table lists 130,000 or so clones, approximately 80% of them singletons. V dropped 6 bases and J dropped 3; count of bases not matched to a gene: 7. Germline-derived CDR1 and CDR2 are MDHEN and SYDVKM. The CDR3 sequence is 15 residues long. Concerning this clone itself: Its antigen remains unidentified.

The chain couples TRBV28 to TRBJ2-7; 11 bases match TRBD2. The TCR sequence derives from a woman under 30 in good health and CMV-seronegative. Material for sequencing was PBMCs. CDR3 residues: CASSLRLAGHYEQYF. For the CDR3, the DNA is TGTGCCAGCAGCCTTCGACTAGCGGGGCACTACGAGCAGTACTTC.